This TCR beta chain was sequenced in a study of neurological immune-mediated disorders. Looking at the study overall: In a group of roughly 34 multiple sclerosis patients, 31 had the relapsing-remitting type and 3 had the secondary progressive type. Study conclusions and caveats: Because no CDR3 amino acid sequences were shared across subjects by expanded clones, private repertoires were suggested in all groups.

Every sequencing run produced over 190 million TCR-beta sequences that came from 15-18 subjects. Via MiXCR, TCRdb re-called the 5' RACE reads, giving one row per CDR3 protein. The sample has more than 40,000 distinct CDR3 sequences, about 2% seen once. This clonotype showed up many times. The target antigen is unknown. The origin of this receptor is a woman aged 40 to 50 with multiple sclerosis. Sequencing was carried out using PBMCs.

CDR3 sequence: CASSSLMQGGEDTQYF. Written as DNA, the CDR3 is TGCGCCAGCAGCTCCTTAATGCAGGGGGGTGAGGATACGCAGTATTTT. The chain has TRBV5-1 and TRBJ2-3, with a tentative D call TRBD1 (7 bases). The ends were cut back, 3 bases at V and 6 bases at J, with 20 bases in the middle. Germline V lookup: CDR1 SGHRS, CDR2 YFSETQ. The CDR3 has 16 amino acids.